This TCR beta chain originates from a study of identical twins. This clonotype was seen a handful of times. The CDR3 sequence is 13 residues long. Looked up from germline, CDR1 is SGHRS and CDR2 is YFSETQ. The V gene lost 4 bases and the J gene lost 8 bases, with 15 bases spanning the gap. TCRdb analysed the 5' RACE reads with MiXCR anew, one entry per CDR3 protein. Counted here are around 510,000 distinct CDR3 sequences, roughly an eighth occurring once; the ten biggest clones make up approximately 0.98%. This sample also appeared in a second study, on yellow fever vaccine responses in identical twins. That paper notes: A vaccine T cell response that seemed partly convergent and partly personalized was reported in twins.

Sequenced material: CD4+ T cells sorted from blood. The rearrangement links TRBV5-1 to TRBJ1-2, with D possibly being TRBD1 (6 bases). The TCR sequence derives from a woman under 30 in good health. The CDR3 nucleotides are TGCGCCAGCAGCCCAATACAGGGACGGGGCTACACCTTC. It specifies CASSPIQGRGYTF. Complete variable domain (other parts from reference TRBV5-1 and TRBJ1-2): KAGVTQTPRYLIKTRGQQVTLSCSPISGHRSVSWYQQTPGQGLQFLFEYFSETQRNKGNFPGRFSGRQFSNSRSEMNVSTLELGDSALYLCASSPIQGRGYTFGSGTRLTVV.